These 29 T cell receptor beta chains originate from one sample sequenced in a study of T-cell memory formation after mild COVID-19. TCRdb reanalysed the 5' RACE reads using MiXCR and keeps one entry per CDR3 protein. The sample has 280,000 or so distinct CDR3 sequences, 18% seen once. Sequences were obtained from PBMCs or a T cell subset sorted from them (not recorded which). The receptor set was obtained from a man younger than 30 who had mild COVID-19 (a few samples of this study predate the infection). Cell type and time point are not known.

The chain couples TRBV6-2 or TRBV6-3 to TRBJ1-5; maybe TRBD1 (5 bases). The CDR3 totals 17 residues. V lost 5 bases to trimming and J lost 2 bases, with 19 bases between them. CDR1 is MNHEY and CDR2 is SVGEGT in the germline V gene. The CDR3 DNA reads as TGTGCCAGCAGTCTCTTGCGCCGGACGGGGGGCAATCAGCCCCAGCATTTT. This translates into CASSLLRRTGGNQPQHF.

This clonotype was counted a few times. The chain joins TRBV5-1 to TRBJ1-5, with 7 bases aligning to TRBD1. The CDR3 has 14 residues. The trim removed 4 bases at V and 3 bases at J, leaving 4 bases unmatched. CDR1 SGHRS and CDR2 YFSETQ come from the germline V gene. Here the CDR3 DNA reads TGCGCCAGCAGCGGCGGGACAGACAATCAGCCCCAGCATTTT. As protein: CASSGGTDNQPQHF.

CDR3 nucleotides: TGTGCCAGCAGTCCAAGGCACGGTTACTCTGGGGCCAACGTCCTGACTTTC. Translation: CASSPRHGYSGANVLTF. The chain employs TRBV11-2 and TRBJ2-6; no reliable D call. The CDR3 sequence is 17 residues long. V lost 6 bases, J lost 0 bases, and 15 bases lay in between. Germline-derived CDR1 and CDR2 are SGHAT and FQNNGV.

The chain uses TRBV6-6 and TRBJ1-6; D is possibly TRBD1 (5 bases). CDR3 length: 13 amino acids. Trimming pared 6 bases from V and 10 bases from J, leaving 13 bases between. The germline CDR1 and CDR2 sequences are MNHNY and SVGAGI (reference sequence). The CDR3 region has the DNA TGTGCCAGCAGATCCGGGCAGGGCTCACCCCTCCACTTT. This sequence encodes CASRSGQGSPLHF.

The chain recombines TRBV5-1 with TRBJ2-1; D perhaps matches TRBD2 (6 bases). The germline V gene encodes CDR1 SGHRS and CDR2 YFSETQ. Deletions cut 4 bases from V and 1 base from J, with 12 bases between. The CDR3 sequence is 15 residues long. This chain's CDR3 is CASSGGTGSYNEQFF. In DNA, the CDR3 is TGCGCCAGCAGCGGCGGGACTGGATCCTACAATGAGCAGTTCTTC.

This clonotype has a handful of counts. The chain carries TRBV25-1 and TRBJ2-1; D possibly matches TRBD1 or TRBD2 (5 bases each). Germline loops: CDR1 MGHDK, CDR2 SYGVNS. The CDR3 spans 17 residues. V was clipped by 8 bases and J by 0 bases, with 20 bases between them. The CDR3 bases are TGTGCCAGCGGTGTCGGGGCAACTCGCAGCTCCTACAATGAGCAGTTCTTC. Translating gives CASGVGATRSSYNEQFF.

This clonotype was counted only a few times. The rearrangement joins TRBV5-1 to TRBJ1-4; no clear D gene. Germline V lookup: CDR1 SGHRS, CDR2 YFSETQ. There are 11 residues in the CDR3. Trimming removed 4 bases at V and 11 bases at J, with 9 bases between. The CDR3 DNA sequence: TGCGCCAGCAGCGCGGAAGGGAAACTGTTTTTT. This codes for CASSAEGKLFF.

V usage is TRBV20-1 and J usage is TRBJ1-1; tentatively, D is TRBD1 (6 bases). V shed 3 bases and J shed 4 bases, with 24 bases lying between them. This CDR3 has 17 amino acids. Looked up from germline, CDR1 is DFQATT and CDR2 is SNEGSKA (reference sequence). CDR3 nucleotides: TGCAGTGCTAGGGGGGGCAGGGGCACATCTTACGGCACTGAAGCTTTCTTT. It translates to CSARGGRGTSYGTEAFF.

The table lists this clonotype with a few counts. The chain combines TRBV4-1 with TRBJ1-6; D gene uncertain. Germline CDR1 and CDR2: MGHRA and YSYEKL. The CDR3 covers 16 residues. With 4 bases removed from V and 0 bases from J, the gap between germline ends came to 10 bases. Here the CDR3 reads CASSRTVTSYNSPLHF. CDR3 nucleotide sequence: TGCGCCAGCAGCCGAACCGTGACCTCCTATAATTCACCCCTCCACTTT.

This clonotype was counted a few times. The V and J genes are TRBV6-1 and TRBJ1-5; 8 positions match TRBD1. Trimming at V came to 7 bases and at J to 6 bases, leaving 8 bases not matched to a gene. The CDR3 has 14 amino acids. CDR1 and CDR2 (germline): MNHNS, SASEGT. This chain's CDR3 is CASNEDRESQPQHF. In DNA form, the CDR3 reads TGTGCCAGCAATGAGGACAGGGAAAGTCAGCCCCAGCATTTT.

The chain recombines TRBV4-1 with TRBJ1-2; tentative D call: TRBD1 (5 bases). Between the trimmed V and J ends, which lost 2 bases and 4 bases, there was a span of 11 bases. CDR1 and CDR2 (germline): MGHRA, YSYEKL. The length of the CDR3 is 14 residues. CDR3 sequence reads: CASSQPGRSYGYTF. The DNA of the CDR3 is TGCGCCAGCAGCCAACCGGGGCGTAGCTATGGCTACACCTTC.

The V and J genes are TRBV20-1 and TRBJ2-1; maybe TRBD1 (6 bases). This CDR3 is built from 11 residues. Looked up from germline, CDR1 is DFQATT and CDR2 is SNEGSKA (reference sequence). Trimming took 6 bases from V and 10 from J, leaving 13 bases between them. The CDR3 loop is CSAPKQGEQFF. The CDR3 region has the DNA TGCAGTGCGCCCAAGCAGGGGGAGCAGTTCTTC.

Ten or more counts support this clonotype. The chain recombines TRBV5-1 with TRBJ2-2, with 11 bases fitting TRBD1. CDR3 length: 17 amino acids. Germline V gene data show CDR1 as SGHRS and CDR2 as YFSETQ. V shed 4 bases and J 6 bases; nucleotides not matched to a gene: 11. This CDR3 is CASSPASGTGGAGELFF. Here the CDR3 DNA reads TGCGCCAGCAGCCCAGCTAGCGGGACAGGGGGAGCCGGGGAGCTGTTTTTT.

This clonotype was found a few times. V usage is TRBV4-1 and J usage is TRBJ1-2; D ambiguous. Germline V lookup: CDR1 MGHRA, CDR2 YSYEKL. The V gene lost 0 bases and the J gene lost 13 bases, with 12 bases spanning the gap. This CDR3 region has 12 residues. The CDR3 sequence is CASSQEDAATTF. DNA for the CDR3: TGCGCCAGCAGCCAAGAGGACGCGGCTACCACCTTC.

This rearrangement joins TRBV6-6 to TRBJ2-2; 7 bases are shared with TRBD2. The CDR3 consists of 13 residues. The J segment lost 9 bases and the V segment lost 4 bases, leaving 5 bases of the junction unmatched. Germline CDR1 is MNHNY and CDR2 is SVGAGI (reference sequence). Here the CDR3 reads CASSSVAGRELFF. DNA for the CDR3: TGTGCCAGCAGTTCCGTAGCGGGCCGGGAGCTGTTTTTT.

This clonotype was observed a handful of times. The chain couples TRBV10-3 to TRBJ2-1, with D tentatively TRBD1 (6 bases). The CDR3 loop spans 13 amino acids. V was shortened by 2 bases and J by 12 bases, with 14 bases between the two germline ends. Germline values: CDR1 ENHRY, CDR2 SYGVKD. CDR3 DNA sequence: TGTGCCATCAGTGAGCCGGAGGCAGGGGTGCAGTTCTTC. Translation gives CAISEPEAGVQFF.

This chain joins TRBV4-1 and TRBJ2-1; D uncertain. Germline V gives CDR1 MGHRA, CDR2 YSYEKL. CDR3 length equals 13 residues. V lost 3 bases, J lost 2 bases, and 5 bases lay in between. The CDR3 coding sequence is TGCGCCAGCAGCCATGGGGCCTACAATGAGCAGTTCTTC. This codes for CASSHGAYNEQFF.

This clonotype was counted many times. The chain uses TRBV12-3 or TRBV12-4 and TRBJ2-1, with no clear D. V shed 3 bases and J shed 8 bases, with 5 bases lying between them. The CDR3 sequence is 11 residues long. DNA of the CDR3: TGTGCCAGCAGTTTCGGAGATGAGCAGTTCTTC. Protein product: CASSFGDEQFF.

Ten or more counts support this clonotype. This rearrangement joins TRBV28 to TRBJ2-6; D ambiguous. CDR3 length: 16 residues. The ends were cut back, 1 base at V and 2 bases at J, with 9 bases in the middle. Germline V gene data show CDR1 as MDHEN and CDR2 as SYDVKM. CDR3 region: CASSLLGVTGANVLTF. The CDR3 bases are TGTGCCAGCAGTTTATTAGGTGTTACTGGGGCCAACGTCCTGACTTTC.

This clonotype is a singleton in its sample. The junction differs from germline at one of its ends, possibly a read error. This chain links TRBV4-1 with TRBJ2-5; perhaps D is TRBD1 or TRBD2 (5 bases each). Germline lookup yields CDR1 MGHRA and CDR2 YSYEKL. This CDR3 is built from 16 residues. Here the CDR3 DNA reads TGCGCCAGCAACCAAGCTTCATCAGGGACCCAAGAGACCCAGTACTTC. Protein product: CASNQASSGTQETQYF.

V and J are TRBV4-1 and TRBJ1-2, with TRBD1 matching over 10 bases. The CDR3 extends over 13 amino acids. Germline-derived CDR1 and CDR2 are MGHRA and YSYEKL. J lost 4 bases, V lost 8 bases, and 4 bases had no gene match. CDR3 DNA: TGCGCCAGCGAGGGACAGGGGTCCTATGGCTACACCTTC. Translated, it gives CASEGQGSYGYTF.

In its sample, this clonotype was seen a few times. The DNA for the CDR3 is TGTGCCAGCAGTCGCGGGACAGGGGGCGCTTACGAGCAGTACGTC. It encodes CASSRGTGGAYEQYV. The chain couples TRBV6-5 to TRBJ2-7, with 12 bases fitting TRBD1. V lost 5 bases to trimming and J lost 4 bases; unmatched junction nucleotides: 6. Germline CDR1 MNHEY, CDR2 SVGAGI. The CDR3 spans 15 residues.

This clonotype has a handful of counts. The chain combines TRBV6-5 with TRBJ2-3; D possibly corresponds to TRBD1 (6 bases). V lost 6 bases and J lost 6, with 16 bases in between. Germline V lookup: CDR1 MNHEY, CDR2 SVGAGI. This CDR3 contains 14 residues. The CDR3 coding sequence is TGTGCCAGCAGCCCACAGGGCTGGGTCGATACGCAGTATTTT. It specifies CASSPQGWVDTQYF.

The gene calls are TRBV6-2 or TRBV6-3 and TRBJ1-5, with D hard to call. V was cut by 4 bases and J by 0 bases, with 10 bases left in between. The CDR3 consists of 15 residues. Germline CDR1 reads MNHEY; CDR2 reads SVGEGT. DNA for the CDR3: TGTGCCAGCAGTTTGAGGGTATATAGCAATCAGCCCCAGCATTTT. It codes for CASSLRVYSNQPQHF.

This clonotype was recorded a few times. V and J are TRBV20-1 and TRBJ2-7, with TRBD2 matching 9 bases. This CDR3 comprises 15 residues. Germline values: CDR1 DFQATT, CDR2 SNEGSKA (reference sequence). Losses at the gene ends were 1 base for V and 1 base for J; bases not matched to a gene: 5. CDR3 sequence reads: CSARVGGGASYEQYV. The CDR3 coding sequence is TGCAGTGCTAGAGTCGGCGGGGGGGCATCCTACGAGCAGTACGTC.

The chain combines TRBV6-2 or TRBV6-3 with TRBJ2-4, with TRBD1 identical over 10 bases. Germline CDR1 reads MNHEY; CDR2 reads SVGEGT. The CDR3 loop spans 14 amino acids. Trimming removed 6 bases from V and 1 base from J; junction bases left unmatched: 0. The CDR3 is CASRDRGAKNIQYF. The CDR3 region has the DNA TGTGCCAGCAGGGACAGGGGGGCCAAAAACATTCAGTACTTC.

This clonotype has a handful of counts. This chain links TRBV6-5 with TRBJ2-5; D could derive from TRBD1 or TRBD2 (5 bases each). Germline V gene data show CDR1 as MNHEY and CDR2 as SVGAGI. This CDR3 region has 13 residues. V gave up 10 bases and J gave up 4 bases, with 16 bases separating them. CDR3 residues: CATVQGAGETQYF. CDR3 in DNA: TGTGCCACCGTCCAAGGGGCGGGAGAGACCCAGTACTTC.

This clonotype was observed a few times. The rearrangement joins TRBV4-3 to TRBJ2-1; D is unclear. V lost 0 bases, J lost 10 bases, and 13 bases lay in between. Germline V CDR1 and CDR2: LGHNA, YSLEER. This CDR3 comprises 14 residues. The CDR3 nucleotides are TGCGCCAGCAGCCAAGAAGCCTCCCCGCGGGAGCAGTTCTTC. It codes for CASSQEASPREQFF.

V gene TRBV5-1 combines with J gene TRBJ1-4; a weak D match, TRBD1 (5 bases). V lost 0 bases and J lost 5, with 17 bases in between. The CDR3 runs 17 residues. The germline gives CDR1 SGHRS, CDR2 YFSETQ. The CDR3, as DNA: TGCGCCAGCAGCTTGGCCGCGTCGGGGGGGATAAATGAAAAACTGTTTTTT. Encoded protein: CASSLAASGGINEKLFF.